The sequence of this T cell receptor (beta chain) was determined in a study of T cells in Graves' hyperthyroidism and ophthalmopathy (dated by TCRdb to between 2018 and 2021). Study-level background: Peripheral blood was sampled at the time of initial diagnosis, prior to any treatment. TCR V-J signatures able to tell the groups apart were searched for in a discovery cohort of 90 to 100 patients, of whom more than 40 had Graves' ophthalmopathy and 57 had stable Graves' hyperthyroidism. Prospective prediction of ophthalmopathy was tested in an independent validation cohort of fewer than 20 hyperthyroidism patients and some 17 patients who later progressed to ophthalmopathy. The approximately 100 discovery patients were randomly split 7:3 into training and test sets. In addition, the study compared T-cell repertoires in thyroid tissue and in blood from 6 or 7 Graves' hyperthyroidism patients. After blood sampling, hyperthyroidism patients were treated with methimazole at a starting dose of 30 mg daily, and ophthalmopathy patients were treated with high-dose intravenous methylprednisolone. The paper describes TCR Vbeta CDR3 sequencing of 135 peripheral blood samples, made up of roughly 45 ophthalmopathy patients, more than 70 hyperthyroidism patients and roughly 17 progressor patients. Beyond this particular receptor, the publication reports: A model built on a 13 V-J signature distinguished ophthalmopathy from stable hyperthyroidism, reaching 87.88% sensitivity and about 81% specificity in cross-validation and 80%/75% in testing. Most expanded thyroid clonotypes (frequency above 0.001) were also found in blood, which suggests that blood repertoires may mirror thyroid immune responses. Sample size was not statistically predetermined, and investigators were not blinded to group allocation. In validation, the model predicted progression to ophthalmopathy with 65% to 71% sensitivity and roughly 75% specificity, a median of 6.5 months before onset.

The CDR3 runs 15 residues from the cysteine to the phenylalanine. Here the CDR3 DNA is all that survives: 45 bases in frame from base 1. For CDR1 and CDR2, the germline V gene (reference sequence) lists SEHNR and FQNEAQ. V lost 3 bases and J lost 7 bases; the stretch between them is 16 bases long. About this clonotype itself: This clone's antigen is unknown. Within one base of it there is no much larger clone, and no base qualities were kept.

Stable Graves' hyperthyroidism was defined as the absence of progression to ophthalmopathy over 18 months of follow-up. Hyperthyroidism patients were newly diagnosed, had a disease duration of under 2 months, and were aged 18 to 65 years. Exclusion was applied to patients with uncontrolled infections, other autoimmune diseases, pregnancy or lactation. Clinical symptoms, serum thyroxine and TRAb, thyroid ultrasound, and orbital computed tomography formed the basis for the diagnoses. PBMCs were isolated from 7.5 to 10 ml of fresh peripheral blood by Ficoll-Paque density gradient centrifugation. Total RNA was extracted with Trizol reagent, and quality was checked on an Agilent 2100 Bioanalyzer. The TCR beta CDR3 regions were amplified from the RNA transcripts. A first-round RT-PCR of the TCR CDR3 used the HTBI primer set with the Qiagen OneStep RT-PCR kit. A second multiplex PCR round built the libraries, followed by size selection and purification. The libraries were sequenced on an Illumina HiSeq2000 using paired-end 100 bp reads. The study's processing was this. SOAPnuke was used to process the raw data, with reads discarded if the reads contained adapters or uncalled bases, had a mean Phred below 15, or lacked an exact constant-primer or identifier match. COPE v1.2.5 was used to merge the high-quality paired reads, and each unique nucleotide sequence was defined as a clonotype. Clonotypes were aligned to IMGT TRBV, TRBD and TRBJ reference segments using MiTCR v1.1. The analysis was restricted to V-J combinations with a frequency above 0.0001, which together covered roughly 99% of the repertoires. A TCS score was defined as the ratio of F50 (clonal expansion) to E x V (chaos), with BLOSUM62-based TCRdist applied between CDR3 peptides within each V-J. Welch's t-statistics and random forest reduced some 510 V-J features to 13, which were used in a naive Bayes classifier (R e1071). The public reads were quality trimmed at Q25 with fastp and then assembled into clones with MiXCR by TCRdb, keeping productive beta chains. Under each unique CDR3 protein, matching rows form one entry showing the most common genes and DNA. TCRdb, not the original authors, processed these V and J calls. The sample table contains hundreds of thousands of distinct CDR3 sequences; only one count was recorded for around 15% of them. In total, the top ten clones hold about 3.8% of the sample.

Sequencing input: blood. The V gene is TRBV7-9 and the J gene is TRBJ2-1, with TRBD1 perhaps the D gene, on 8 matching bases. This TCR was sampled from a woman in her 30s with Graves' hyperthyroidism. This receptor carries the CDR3 CASSFGQGGGNEQFF. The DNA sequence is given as TGTGCCAGCAGCTTTGGACAGGGCGGGGGAAATGAGCAGTTCTTC.